The clone carrying this TCR beta chain was seen more than once but under ten times. Its cognate antigen is unknown. This specimen comes from a study of T cell repertoires in cytomegalovirus infection. Trimming left V 4 bases short and J 4 bases short, with 10 bases between. CDR3 length equals 14 residues. Germline loops: CDR1 SEHNR, CDR2 FQNEAQ (reference sequence). Via MiXCR, TCRdb re-called the reads, giving one row per CDR3 protein. The sample yields hundreds of thousands of distinct CDR3 sequences, roughly 31% seen once. Source: cultured CD8+ T cells from PBMCs, taken from culture after CMV antigen stimulation. The receptor comes from a human donor in good health (CMV status not recorded). Some clones in this sample may be carry-over from other donors' samples. The V and J genes are TRBV7-9 and TRBJ1-4; D is unclear. The chain's CDR3 is CASSSGGYNEKLFF. The DNA for the CDR3 is TGTGCCAGCAGCTCCGGAGGATATAATGAAAAACTGTTTTTT.